The entry that follows covers one T cell receptor beta chain sequence. Unique molecular identifiers were affixed to single, distinct cDNA molecules. MiXCR, run by TCRdb on the 5' RACE reads, gives a single entry per CDR3 protein. In the table there are about 60,000 distinct CDR3 sequences, around 5.6% of which are singletons. Per germline, CDR1 KGHSH and CDR2 LQKENI. This CDR3 has 14 amino acids. The V segment lost 6 bases and the J segment 4 bases; nucleotides outside the gene matches: 7. This sample is part of a study of early T cells in non-severe SARS-CoV-2 infection. The source material was whole blood. This TCR came from an adult who was a healthcare worker with PCR-confirmed SARS-CoV-2 infection or an uninfected control (not recorded which). The J gene is TRBJ2-5, the V gene TRBV18; 8 bases map to TRBD2. The CDR3 bases are TGTGCCAGCTCCCAGGCGGGAGGCCCAGAGACCCAGTACTTC. Protein: CASSQAGGPETQYF.